The T cell receptor (beta chain) under discussion was sequenced for a study of T cells after yellow fever vaccination (dated by TCRdb to the late 2010s). About the study as a whole: The SMART-Seq v4 Ultra Low Input RNA kit was used to prepare libraries from fractions with low cell numbers. Two healthy male donors, one aged 18 to 30 and one aged 30 to 39 years, were included in the cohort. To follow T-cell clones before and after primary and booster YFV17D yellow fever vaccination, bulk TCR alpha and beta repertoires were sequenced over time. Bulk PBMC replicates and cell subsets were isolated from blood drawn at multiple timepoints before and after both primary and secondary immunization. Findings and caveats that apply to the study as a whole: Because only a couple of donors were included in the study, the extent to which the findings can be generalized is limited. Most clones expanded after primary vaccination were re-detected after the booster (just under 97% of CD4 and around 88% of CD8), suggesting broad memory maintenance. The secondary T-cell response was weaker than the primary response but faster, peaking on day 5 instead of day 15. A small fraction of clonotypes appeared in both the CD4 and CD8 compartments, likely as a result of convergent recombination. FACS-sorted repertoires could contain abundant contaminating clonotypes from the bulk population, so computational filtering was required.

Read against the paper, the sample's treatment or condition label means: live attenuated yellow fever vaccine strain. At each blood-draw timepoint, two biological replicates of bulk PBMCs were collected. PBMCs were isolated from peripheral blood using a standard Ficoll-Paque protocol. TriZol was used to extract RNA from bulk PBMCs, from CD4 and CD8 fractions, and from dextramer-positive and dextramer-negative fractions. Synthesis of TCR cDNA relied on 5'RACE template switching, a step that introduced a universal primer site along with unique molecular identifiers. Priming for cDNA synthesis came from both the TCR alpha and TCR beta constant segments. Two PCR steps were used to amplify libraries, with sample barcodes and sequencing adapters being added in the second step. Sequencing of libraries was done on Illumina HiSeq 2500 (2x100 bp) or NovaSeq (2x150 bp). In the source study's methods: Demultiplexing of reads and collapsing into UMI consensus sequences were performed with MIGEC, and V(D)J alignment was carried out with MiXCR. Vaccine-responding clonotypes were identified with edgeR using replicate PBMC samples, with FDR below 0.01 and a log2 fold change above 5 up to day 15 being required. Bulk clonotypes were assigned CD4 or CD8 identity according to which sequenced CD4 or CD8 repertoire held them at higher abundance. In TCRdb, the public reads were trimmed at Q25 with fastp and aligned with MiXCR, with productive beta chains retained. Every CDR3 protein is listed once, alongside the most common genes and DNA of its rows. These V and J calls originate from TCRdb's pipeline instead of the authors' own analysis. The sample table contains approximately 610,000 distinct CDR3 sequences; only one count was recorded for 17% of them. Around 16% of the sample comes from the top ten.

Reading the germline V gene gives CDR1 LGHNA and CDR2 YSLEER. The CDR3 goes from the cysteine to the phenylalanine over 16 residues. CDR3 DNA only is kept here, 48 bases in frame from base 1. For this chain, trimming is 4 bases at the V end and 5 bases at the J end, and the number of junction bases without a gene match is 12. In its sample, this clonotype was seen a few times. The specificity of this receptor is unknown. No base quality information exists; no much larger clone differs at one position. The receptor chain draws on TRBV4-3 and TRBJ2-5; TRBD2 matches 8 bases in the middle. The clonotype was recovered from a man between 18 and 29 years old who received the YFV17D yellow fever vaccine. The sample here was PBMCs, taken less than 6 days after the first yellow fever vaccination. The nucleotides read TGCGCCAGCAGCCCGGGGGGGGCGCCTTCCTTGGAGACCCAGTACTTC. This gives the protein CASSPGGAPSLETQYF.